This T cell receptor beta chain was retrieved from a study of T cell responses to AZD1222 COVID-19 vaccine. General study results and limits: Just a handful of people given AZD1222 tested seropositive at baseline. Of spike-specific TCRs, nearly half reportedly target regions left unmutated in variants. Most donors were white British and more were female, and clonal diversity was possibly underestimated.

Turning to this clone: Its target is unknown.

Data came from immunoSEQ multiplex PCR; TCRdb stores just in-frame clones and leaves some out. The table lists some 140,000 clones, roughly nine tenths of them singletons. Trimming removed 7 bases from V and 6 bases from J; junction bases left unmatched: 8. The CDR3 runs 14 residues. Germline assignment: CDR1 MNHEY and CDR2 SMNVEV (reference sequence). V is TRBV27 and J is TRBJ2-1, with TRBD1 matching 8 bases. The receptor was isolated from an adult in good health. Sequencing was performed on peripheral blood, taken on day 0 of AZD1222 vaccination. The CDR3 DNA sequence: TGTGCCAGCAACTACAGGGGGACCTCCAATGAGCAGTTCTTC. Encoded protein: CASNYRGTSNEQFF.